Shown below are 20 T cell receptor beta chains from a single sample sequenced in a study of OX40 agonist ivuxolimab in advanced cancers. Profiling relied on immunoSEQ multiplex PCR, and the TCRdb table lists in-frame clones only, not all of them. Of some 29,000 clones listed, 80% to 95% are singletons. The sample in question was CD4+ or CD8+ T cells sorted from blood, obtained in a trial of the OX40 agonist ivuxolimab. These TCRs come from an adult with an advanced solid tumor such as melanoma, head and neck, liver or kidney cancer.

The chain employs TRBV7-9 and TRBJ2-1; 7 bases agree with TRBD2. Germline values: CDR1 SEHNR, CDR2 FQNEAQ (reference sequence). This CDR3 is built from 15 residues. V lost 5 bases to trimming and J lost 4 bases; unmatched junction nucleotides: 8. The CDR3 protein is CASSHHRGGYNEQFF. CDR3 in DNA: TGTGCCAGCAGCCACCATCGCGGGGGTTACAATGAGCAGTTCTTC.

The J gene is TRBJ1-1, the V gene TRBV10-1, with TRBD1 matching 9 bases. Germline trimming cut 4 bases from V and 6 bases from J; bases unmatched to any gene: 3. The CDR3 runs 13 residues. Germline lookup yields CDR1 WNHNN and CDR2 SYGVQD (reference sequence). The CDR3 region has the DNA TGCGCCAGCAGTGCGGGACAGGGTCCTGAAGCTTTCTTT. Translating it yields CASSAGQGPEAFF.

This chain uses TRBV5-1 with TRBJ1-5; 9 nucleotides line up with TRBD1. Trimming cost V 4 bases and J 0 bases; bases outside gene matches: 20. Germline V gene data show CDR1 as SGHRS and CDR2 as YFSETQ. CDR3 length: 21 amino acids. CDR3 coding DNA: TGCGCCAGCAGCCCTCAAAAGCAATGGGGACAGGGAGCAAATAGCAATCAGCCCCAGCATTTT. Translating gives CASSPQKQWGQGANSNQPQHF.

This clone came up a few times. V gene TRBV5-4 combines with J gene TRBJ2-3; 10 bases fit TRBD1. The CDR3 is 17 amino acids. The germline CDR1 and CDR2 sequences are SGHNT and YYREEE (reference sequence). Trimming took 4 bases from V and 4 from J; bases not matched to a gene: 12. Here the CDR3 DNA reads TGTGCCAGCAGCGCCGAACATGACAGGGGGCGCCCAGATACGCAGTATTTT. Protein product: CASSAEHDRGRPDTQYF.

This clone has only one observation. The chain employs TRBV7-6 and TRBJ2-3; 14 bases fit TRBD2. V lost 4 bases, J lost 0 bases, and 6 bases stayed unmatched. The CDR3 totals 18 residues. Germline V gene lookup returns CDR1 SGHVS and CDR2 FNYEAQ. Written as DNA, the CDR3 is TGTGCCAGCAGCTCGGGACTAGCGGGGGACCCTAGCACAGATACGCAGTATTTT. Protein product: CASSSGLAGDPSTDTQYF.

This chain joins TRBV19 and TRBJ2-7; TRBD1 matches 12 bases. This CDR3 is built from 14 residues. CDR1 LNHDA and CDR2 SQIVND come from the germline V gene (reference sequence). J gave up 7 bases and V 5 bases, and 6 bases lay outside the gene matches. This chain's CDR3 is CASSPRDRGPEQYF. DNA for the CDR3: TGTGCCAGTAGTCCCCGGGACAGGGGGCCAGAGCAGTACTTC.

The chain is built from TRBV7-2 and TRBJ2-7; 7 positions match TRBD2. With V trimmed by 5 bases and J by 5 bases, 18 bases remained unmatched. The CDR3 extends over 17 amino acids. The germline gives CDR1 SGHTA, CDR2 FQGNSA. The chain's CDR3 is CASSPSGAGYTTHEQYF. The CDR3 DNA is TGTGCCAGCAGCCCCAGCGGGGCCGGTTATACTACCCACGAGCAGTACTTC.

In DNA form, the CDR3 reads TGTGCCAGCAGCCAGGGACTAGCGGGGAGTAATGAGCAGTTCTTC. This gives the protein CASSQGLAGSNEQFF. The J gene is TRBJ2-1, the V gene TRBV5-2; the table's D call TRBD2 went unverified against the DNA. TRBV5-2 is a pseudogene. CDR3 length: 15 amino acids.

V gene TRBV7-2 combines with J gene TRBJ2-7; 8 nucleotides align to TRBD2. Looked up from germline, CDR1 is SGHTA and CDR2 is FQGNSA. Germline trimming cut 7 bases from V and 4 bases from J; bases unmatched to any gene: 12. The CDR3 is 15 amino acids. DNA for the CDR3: TGTGCCAGCACCAACCCGGGACTAGTTCGTTACGAGCAGTACTTC. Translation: CASTNPGLVRYEQYF.

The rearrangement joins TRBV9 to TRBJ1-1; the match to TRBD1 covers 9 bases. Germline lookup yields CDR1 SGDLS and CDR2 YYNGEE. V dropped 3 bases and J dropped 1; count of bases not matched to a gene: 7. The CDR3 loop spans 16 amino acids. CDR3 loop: CASSARRGQGNTEAFF. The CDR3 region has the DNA TGTGCCAGCAGCGCCAGGAGGGGACAGGGGAACACTGAAGCTTTCTTT.

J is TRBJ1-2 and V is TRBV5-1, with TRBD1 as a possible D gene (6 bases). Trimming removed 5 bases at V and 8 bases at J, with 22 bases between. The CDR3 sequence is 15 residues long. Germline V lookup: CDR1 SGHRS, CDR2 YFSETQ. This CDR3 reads CASRPDSYRREGYTF. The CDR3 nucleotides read TGCGCCAGCAGACCGGACAGCTACAGACGGGAGGGCTACACCTTC.

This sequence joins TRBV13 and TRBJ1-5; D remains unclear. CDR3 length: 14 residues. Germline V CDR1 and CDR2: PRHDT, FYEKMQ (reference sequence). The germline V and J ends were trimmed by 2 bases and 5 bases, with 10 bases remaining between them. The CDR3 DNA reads TGTGCCAGCAGCTTATCTGGTCCATATCAGCCCCAGCATTTT. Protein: CASSLSGPYQPQHF.

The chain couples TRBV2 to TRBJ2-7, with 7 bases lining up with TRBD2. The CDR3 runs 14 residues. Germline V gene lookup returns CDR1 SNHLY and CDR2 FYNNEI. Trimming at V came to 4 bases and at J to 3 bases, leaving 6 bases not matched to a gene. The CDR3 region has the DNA TGTGCCAGCAGTGTGTTGGCGGGGGACTACGAGCAGTACTTC. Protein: CASSVLAGDYEQYF.

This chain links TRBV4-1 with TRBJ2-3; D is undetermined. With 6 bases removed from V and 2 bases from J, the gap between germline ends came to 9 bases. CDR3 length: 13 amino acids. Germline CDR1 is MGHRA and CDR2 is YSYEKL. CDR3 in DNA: TGCGCCAGCAGGCCGGAAAACACAGATACGCAGTATTTT. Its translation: CASRPENTDTQYF.

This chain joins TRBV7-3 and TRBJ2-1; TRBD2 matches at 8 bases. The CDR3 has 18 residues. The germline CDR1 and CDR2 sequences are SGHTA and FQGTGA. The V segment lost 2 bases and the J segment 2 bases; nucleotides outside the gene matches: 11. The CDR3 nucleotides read TGTGCCAGCAGCTTAGTCCCAATTAGCGGGAACCCCTACAATGAGCAGTTCTTC. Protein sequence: CASSLVPISGNPYNEQFF.

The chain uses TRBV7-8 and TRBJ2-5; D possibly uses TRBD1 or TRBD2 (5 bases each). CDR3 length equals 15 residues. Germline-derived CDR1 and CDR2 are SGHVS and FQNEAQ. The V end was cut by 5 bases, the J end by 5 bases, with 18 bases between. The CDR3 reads CASSRGETFEETQYF. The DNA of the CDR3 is TGTGCCAGCAGCCGAGGGGAGACATTTGAGGAGACCCAGTACTTC.

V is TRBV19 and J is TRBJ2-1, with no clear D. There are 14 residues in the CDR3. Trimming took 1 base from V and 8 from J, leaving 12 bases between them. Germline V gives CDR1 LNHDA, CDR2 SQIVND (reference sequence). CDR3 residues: CASSIAQFGDEQFF. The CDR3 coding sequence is TGTGCCAGTAGTATAGCACAGTTTGGGGATGAGCAGTTCTTC.

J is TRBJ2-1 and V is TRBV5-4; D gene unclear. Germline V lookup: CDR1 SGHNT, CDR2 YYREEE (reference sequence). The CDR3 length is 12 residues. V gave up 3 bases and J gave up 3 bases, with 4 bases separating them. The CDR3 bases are TGTGCCAGCAGCTCGAACTACAATGAGCAGTTCTTC. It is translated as CASSSNYNEQFF.

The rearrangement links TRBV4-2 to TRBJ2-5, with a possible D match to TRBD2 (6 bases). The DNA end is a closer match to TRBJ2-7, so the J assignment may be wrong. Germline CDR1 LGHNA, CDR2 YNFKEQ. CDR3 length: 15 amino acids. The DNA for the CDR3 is TGTGCCAGCAGCCAAGATCGGGGGTACAGCCACGAGCAGTACTTC. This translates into CASSQDRGYSHEQYF.

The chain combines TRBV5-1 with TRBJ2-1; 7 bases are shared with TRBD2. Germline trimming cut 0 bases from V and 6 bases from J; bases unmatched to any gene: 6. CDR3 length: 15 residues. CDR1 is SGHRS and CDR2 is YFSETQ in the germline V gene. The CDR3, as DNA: TGCGCCAGCAGCTTGGACGGGGACTACCTCAATGAGCAGTTCTTC. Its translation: CASSLDGDYLNEQFF. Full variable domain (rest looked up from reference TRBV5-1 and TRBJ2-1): KAGVTQTPRYLIKTRGQQVTLSCSPISGHRSVSWYQQTPGQGLQFLFEYFSETQRNKGNFPGRFSGRQFSNSRSEMNVSTLELGDSALYLCASSLDGDYLNEQFFGPGTRLTVL.